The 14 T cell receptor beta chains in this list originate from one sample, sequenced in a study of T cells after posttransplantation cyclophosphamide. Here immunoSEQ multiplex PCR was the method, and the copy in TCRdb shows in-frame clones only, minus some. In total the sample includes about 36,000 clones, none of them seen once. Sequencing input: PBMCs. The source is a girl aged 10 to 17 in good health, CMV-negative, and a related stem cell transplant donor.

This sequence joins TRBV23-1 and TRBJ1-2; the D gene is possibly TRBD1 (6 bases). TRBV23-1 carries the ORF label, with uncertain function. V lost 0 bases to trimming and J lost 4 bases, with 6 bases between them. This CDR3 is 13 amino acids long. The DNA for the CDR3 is TGCGCCAGCAGTCAATCAGGGGGCTATGGCTACACCTTC. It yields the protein CASSQSGGYGYTF.

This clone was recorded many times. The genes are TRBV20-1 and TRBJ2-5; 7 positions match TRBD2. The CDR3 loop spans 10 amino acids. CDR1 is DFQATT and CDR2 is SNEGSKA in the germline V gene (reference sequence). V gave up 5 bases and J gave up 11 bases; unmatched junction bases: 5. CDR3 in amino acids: CSAERTSQYF. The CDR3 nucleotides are TGCAGTGCTGAGAGGACTAGTCAGTACTTC.

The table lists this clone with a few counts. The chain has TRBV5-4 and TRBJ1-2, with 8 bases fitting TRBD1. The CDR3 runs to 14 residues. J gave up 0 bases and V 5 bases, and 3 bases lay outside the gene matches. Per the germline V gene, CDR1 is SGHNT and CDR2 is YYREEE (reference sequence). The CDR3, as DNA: TGTGCCAGCAGTCGACAGGGGTCTAACTATGGCTACACCTTC. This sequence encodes CASSRQGSNYGYTF.

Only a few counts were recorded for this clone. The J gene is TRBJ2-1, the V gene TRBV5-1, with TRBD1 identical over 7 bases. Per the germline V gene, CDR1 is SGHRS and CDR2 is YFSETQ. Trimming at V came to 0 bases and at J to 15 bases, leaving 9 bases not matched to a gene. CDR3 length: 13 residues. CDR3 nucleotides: TGCGCCAGCAGCTTGGGTCAAGAGACAGGGAGGTTCTTC. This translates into CASSLGQETGRFF.

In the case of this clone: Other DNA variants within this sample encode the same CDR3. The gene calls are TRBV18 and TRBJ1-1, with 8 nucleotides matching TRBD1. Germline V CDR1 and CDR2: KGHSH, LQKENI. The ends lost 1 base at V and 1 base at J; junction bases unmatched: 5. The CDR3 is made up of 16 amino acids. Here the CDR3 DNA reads TGTGCCAGCTCACCACTGATGGACAGGGAGAACACTGAAGCTTTCTTT. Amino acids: CASSPLMDRENTEAFF. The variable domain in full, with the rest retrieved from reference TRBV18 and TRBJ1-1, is NAGVMQNPRHLVRRRGQEARLRCSPMKGHSHVYWYRQLPEEGLKFMVYLQKENIIDESGMPKERFSAEFPKEGPSILRIQQVVRGDSAAYFCASSPLMDRENTEAFFGQGTRLTVV.

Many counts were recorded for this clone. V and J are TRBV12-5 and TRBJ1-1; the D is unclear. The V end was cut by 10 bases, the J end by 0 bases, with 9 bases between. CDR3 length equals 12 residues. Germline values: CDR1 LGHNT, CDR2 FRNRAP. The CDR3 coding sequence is TGTGCTACACAAGGAGTGAACACTGAAGCTTTCTTT. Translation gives CATQGVNTEAFF.

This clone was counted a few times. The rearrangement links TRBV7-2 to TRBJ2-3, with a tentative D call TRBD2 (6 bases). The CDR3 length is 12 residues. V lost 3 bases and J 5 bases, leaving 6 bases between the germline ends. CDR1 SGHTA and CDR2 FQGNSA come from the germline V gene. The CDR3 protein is CASSFGGDTQYF. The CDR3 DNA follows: TGTGCCAGCAGCTTCGGGGGAGATACGCAGTATTTT.

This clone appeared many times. The CDR3 DNA reads as TGTGCCAGCAGATTGACAGGGGGAGATGGCTACACCTTC. It translates to CASRLTGGDGYTF. The gene calls are TRBV28 and TRBJ1-2, with 9 nucleotides matching TRBD1. CDR3 length: 13 residues. The V gene's germline CDR1 is MDHEN and CDR2 SYDVKM. The V gene end was trimmed by 6 bases and the J gene end by 6 bases; junction bases not matched to a gene: 5.

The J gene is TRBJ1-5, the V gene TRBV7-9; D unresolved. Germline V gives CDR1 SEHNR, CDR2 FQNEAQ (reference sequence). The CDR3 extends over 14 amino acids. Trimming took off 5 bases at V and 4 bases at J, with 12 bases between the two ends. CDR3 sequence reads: CASSGGGRNQPQHF. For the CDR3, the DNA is TGTGCCAGCAGCGGCGGCGGGAGGAATCAGCCCCAGCATTTT.

CDR3 in amino acids: CASSERDSYGYTF. CDR3 nucleotide sequence: TGTGCCAGCAGTGAGAGGGATTCCTATGGCTACACCTTC. This chain joins TRBV25-1 and TRBJ1-2; no clear D gene. This CDR3 has 13 amino acids. V lost 3 bases and J lost 4, with 9 bases in between. From germline, CDR1 is MGHDK and CDR2 SYGVNS.

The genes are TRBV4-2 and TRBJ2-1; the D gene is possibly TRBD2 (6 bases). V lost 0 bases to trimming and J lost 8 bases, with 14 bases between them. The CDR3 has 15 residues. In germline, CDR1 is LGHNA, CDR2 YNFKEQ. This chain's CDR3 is CASSQETGATDEQFF. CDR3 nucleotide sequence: TGTGCCAGCAGCCAAGAAACGGGAGCAACGGATGAGCAGTTCTTC.

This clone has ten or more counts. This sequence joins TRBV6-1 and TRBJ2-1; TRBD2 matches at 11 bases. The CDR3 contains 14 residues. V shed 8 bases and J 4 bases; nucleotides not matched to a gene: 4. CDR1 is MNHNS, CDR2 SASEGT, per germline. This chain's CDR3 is CASHLAGGYNEQFF. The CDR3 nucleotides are TGTGCCAGCCACCTAGCGGGGGGTTACAATGAGCAGTTCTTC.

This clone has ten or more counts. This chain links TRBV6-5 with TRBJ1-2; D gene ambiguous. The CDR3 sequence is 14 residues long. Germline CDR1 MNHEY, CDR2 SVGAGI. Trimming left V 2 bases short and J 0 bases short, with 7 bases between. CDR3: CASSYSRANYGYTF. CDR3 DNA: TGTGCCAGCAGTTACAGCCGGGCTAACTATGGCTACACCTTC.

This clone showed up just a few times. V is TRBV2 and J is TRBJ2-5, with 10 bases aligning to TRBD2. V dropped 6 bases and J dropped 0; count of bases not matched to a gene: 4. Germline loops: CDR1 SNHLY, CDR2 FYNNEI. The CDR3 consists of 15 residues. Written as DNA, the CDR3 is TGTGCCAGCAGCTCCGGGACTAGCGACCAAGAGACCCAGTACTTC. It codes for CASSSGTSDQETQYF.